What follows are 18 T cell receptor beta chains derived from one specimen sequenced in a study of T cell responses to AZD1222 COVID-19 vaccine. The method was immunoSEQ multiplex PCR; TCRdb's version includes in-frame clones alone and lacks a portion of them. The table records about 150,000 clones, around 90% of them present only once. Sequenced material: peripheral blood, taken on day 0 of AZD1222 vaccination. The origin of the receptors is an adult in good health.

The rearrangement links TRBV28 to TRBJ2-3; 7 bases map to TRBD1. Germline V lookup: CDR1 MDHEN, CDR2 SYDVKM. V was pared by 8 bases and J by 2 bases, with 7 bases of the junction left unmatched. There are 14 residues in the CDR3. This CDR3 is CASRSGTVTDTQYF. As DNA, the CDR3 is TGTGCCAGCCGTTCCGGGACAGTCACAGATACGCAGTATTTT. Combining the CDR3 with reference TRBV28 and TRBJ2-3 gives the whole variable domain DVKVTQSSRYLVKRTGEKVFLECVQDMDHENMFWYRQDPGLGLRLIYFSYDVKMKEKGDIPEGYSVSREKKERFSLILESASTNQTSMYLCASRSGTVTDTQYFGPGTRLTVL.

This clone was found once. The V call is TRBV9, the J call TRBJ2-1; D may match TRBD1 or TRBD2 (5 bases each). Germline CDR1 SGDLS, CDR2 YYNGEE. CDR3 length: 13 residues. Trimming cost V 4 bases and J 8 bases, with 13 bases left between them. CDR3 loop: CASSSILGDEQFF. The CDR3 bases are TGTGCCAGCAGCTCCATTCTGGGGGATGAGCAGTTCTTC.

The rearrangement uses TRBV5-8 and TRBJ2-5, with 8 bases that match TRBD2. This CDR3 is built from 14 residues. V trimming: 4 bases; J trimming: 4 bases; junction bases outside the gene matches: 6. Germline CDR1 is SGHTS and CDR2 is YDEGEE. The CDR3 spells CASSGGTSGETQYF. CDR3 DNA: TGTGCCAGCAGCGGAGGGACTAGTGGAGAGACCCAGTACTTC.

This chain links TRBV19 with TRBJ2-6; possible D gene TRBD2, 7 bases. Trimming cost V 6 bases and J 2 bases, with 20 bases left between them. Germline values: CDR1 LNHDA, CDR2 SQIVND (reference sequence). There are 18 residues in the CDR3. CDR3 loop: CASRPGTGGLAGANVLTF. The DNA of the CDR3 is TGTGCCAGTAGGCCCGGGACCGGGGGGCTTGCTGGGGCCAACGTCCTGACTTTC.

J is TRBJ1-5 and V is TRBV9, with D perhaps TRBD1 (5 bases). CDR3 size: 13 residues. Germline CDR1 is SGDLS and CDR2 is YYNGEE. V was shortened by 2 bases and J by 4 bases, with 7 bases between the two germline ends. CDR3 protein: CASSVRDNQPQHF. In nucleotides, the CDR3 is TGTGCCAGCAGCGTCAGGGATAATCAGCCCCAGCATTTT.

This clone has a single count. This sequence joins TRBV5-8 and TRBJ1-5; TRBD1 matches 7 bases. The CDR3 consists of 16 residues. V lost 4 bases to trimming and J lost 6 bases; unmatched junction nucleotides: 13. The germline V gene has CDR1 SGHTS and CDR2 YDEGEE. The CDR3 loop reads CASSPLTGRPGQPQHF. CDR3 nucleotides: TGTGCCAGCAGCCCTCTGACAGGGAGACCGGGTCAGCCCCAGCATTTT.

This chain uses TRBV5-1 with TRBJ2-2; tentative D call: TRBD2 (6 bases). The V gene's germline CDR1 is SGHRS and CDR2 YFSETQ. Trimming left V 3 bases short and J 0 bases short, with 12 bases between. The CDR3 spans 16 residues. The CDR3 loop reads CASSSGLVANTGELFF. The CDR3 DNA reads TGCGCCAGCAGCTCGGGACTCGTCGCGAACACCGGGGAGCTGTTTTTT.

The rearrangement uses TRBV18 and TRBJ1-5, with TRBD1 as a possible D gene (6 bases). The V gene's germline CDR1 is KGHSH and CDR2 LQKENI. The CDR3 consists of 14 residues. The V and J ends lost 4 bases and 5 bases respectively, with 12 bases between them. As DNA, the CDR3 is TGTGCCAGCTCACAGGGGGGGCCGGATCAGCCCCAGCATTTT. Residues: CASSQGGPDQPQHF. The full variable domain, in which reference TRBV18 and TRBJ1-5 provide the parts outside the CDR3, is NAGVMQNPRHLVRRRGQEARLRCSPMKGHSHVYWYRQLPEEGLKFMVYLQKENIIDESGMPKERFSAEFPKEGPSILRIQQVVRGDSAAYFCASSQGGPDQPQHFGDGTRLSIL.

The rearrangement uses TRBV12-5 and TRBJ2-2; 8 positions match TRBD2. V was pared by 0 bases and J by 6 bases, with 6 bases of the junction left unmatched. CDR3 length: 16 residues. Germline V gene data show CDR1 as LGHNT and CDR2 as FRNRAP. CDR3 nucleotides: TGTGCTAGTGGTTTGGTACGGGGACTAGACGCCGGGGAGCTGTTTTTT. It codes for CASGLVRGLDAGELFF.

This chain joins TRBV9 and TRBJ2-1, with TRBD2 as a possible D gene (5 bases). V shed 2 bases and J shed 3 bases, with 12 bases lying between them. The CDR3 has 15 amino acids. Germline CDR1 is SGDLS and CDR2 is YYNGEE. CDR3 residues: CASSVSGNGYNEQFF. CDR3 nucleotides: TGTGCCAGCAGCGTCTCGGGAAATGGCTACAATGAGCAGTTCTTC.

The rearrangement uses TRBV28 and TRBJ1-2; perhaps TRBD1 as D (6 bases). Germline CDR1 is MDHEN and CDR2 is SYDVKM. CDR3 length: 15 residues. V lost 6 bases and J 0 bases, leaving 14 bases between the germline ends. For the CDR3, the DNA is TGTGCCAGCAGAGGACCGGGACAAACTAACTATGGCTACACCTTC. This translates into CASRGPGQTNYGYTF.

This clone has a single count. The J gene is TRBJ2-7, the V gene TRBV4-2; the D is unclear. V was clipped by 2 bases and J by 1 base, with 12 bases between them. The CDR3 runs to 15 residues. Germline CDR1 and CDR2: LGHNA and YNFKEQ. The CDR3 DNA reads TGTGCCAGCAGCCAACTTGCGCAAACGTCCTACGAGCAGTACTTC. Its protein is CASSQLAQTSYEQYF.

V is TRBV5-6 and J is TRBJ2-1, with 12 bases lining up with TRBD2. V lost 4 bases, J lost 8 bases, and 7 bases stayed unmatched. The CDR3 consists of 15 residues. Germline-derived CDR1 and CDR2 are SGHDT and YYEEEE. CDR3 region: CASSPGTSGQYEQFF. The CDR3 DNA is TGTGCCAGCAGCCCCGGGACTAGCGGGCAATATGAGCAGTTCTTC.

The CDR3 sequence is CASSPERGSTDTQYF. In nucleotides, the CDR3 is TGTGCCAGCAGCCCGGAGCGGGGGTCCACAGATACGCAGTATTTT. V usage is TRBV9 and J usage is TRBJ2-3; TRBD2 agrees at 8 bases. This CDR3 is 15 amino acids long. The V gene end was trimmed by 4 bases and the J gene end by 2 bases; junction bases not matched to a gene: 6. Germline V CDR1 and CDR2: SGDLS, YYNGEE.

This chain links TRBV9 with TRBJ2-7; D is unresolved. CDR1 SGDLS and CDR2 YYNGEE come from the germline V gene. The V end lost 0 bases, the J end lost 5 bases, and 15 bases lay between the germline ends. This CDR3 spans 15 amino acids. The CDR3 is CASSVDLGSFDEQYF. The DNA for the CDR3 is TGTGCCAGCAGCGTAGATTTGGGTTCGTTCGACGAGCAGTACTTC.

The chain employs TRBV9 and TRBJ2-7; 9 bases align to TRBD1. Germline loops: CDR1 SGDLS, CDR2 YYNGEE. Trimming took 0 bases from V and 2 from J; bases not matched to a gene: 3. This CDR3 is 15 amino acids long. DNA for the CDR3: TGTGCCAGCAGCGTAGACGGGACAGGGACCTACGAGCAGTACTTC. Protein: CASSVDGTGTYEQYF.

This chain joins TRBV7-6 and TRBJ2-6; no clear D gene. The CDR3 length is 16 residues. The V end lost 6 bases, the J end lost 0 bases, and 12 bases lay between the germline ends. CDR1 is SGHVS, CDR2 FNYEAQ, per germline. CDR3 residues: CASRMAESSGANVLTF. CDR3 bases: TGTGCCAGCAGGATGGCGGAGAGCTCTGGGGCCAACGTCCTGACTTTC.

The V and J genes are TRBV11-2 and TRBJ2-3; D not resolved. In germline, CDR1 is SGHAT, CDR2 FQNNGV. CDR3 length equals 14 residues. Between the trimmed V and J ends, which lost 0 bases and 0 bases, there was a span of 4 bases. The CDR3 here is CASSLEVSTDTQYF. The CDR3 DNA is TGTGCCAGCAGCTTAGAGGTCAGCACAGATACGCAGTATTTT.